The rows below give T cell receptor beta chains drawn from one sample of a study of cytomegalovirus exposure and HLA in healthy donors. Sequencing used immunoSEQ multiplex PCR; TCRdb keeps in-frame clones, though not all of them. Here the sample spans 100,000 to 150,000 clones, 70% to 85% being singletons. The specimen was PBMCs. The receptors were sampled from a woman aged 45-60 years in good health and CMV-seronegative. Both conserved end residues are part of each CDR3. The order of the fields is J gene, V gene, clone size, D gene, CDR3 protein, CDR3 DNA. D genes are given only for firm matches. Rows may omit the clone size; those that give it use once, few, many or a size class.

TRBJ2-5 | TRBV29-1 | NA | NA | CSVISRAGETQYF | TGCAGCGTTATAAGCAGGGCAGGAGAGACCCAGTACTTC
TRBJ2-1 | TRBV6-5 | NA | TRBD2 | CASSYYSGSSYNEQFF | TGTGCCAGCAGTTACTATAGCGGGAGCTCCTACAATGAGCAGTTCTTC
TRBJ2-7 | TRBV27 | few | TRBD2 | CASSLRLAGYEQYF | TGTGCCAGCAGTTTAAGGCTAGCGGGATACGAGCAGTACTTC
TRBJ1-1 | TRBV19 | once | TRBD1 | CASSTPRQGGNTEAFF | TGTGCCAGTAGTACCCCCCGACAGGGTGGGAACACTGAAGCTTTCTTT
TRBJ2-1 | TRBV11-2 | NA | NA | CASSLAGNEQFF | TGTGCCAGCAGCTTAGCCGGGAATGAGCAGTTCTTC
TRBJ2-1 | TRBV7-2 | NA | TRBD1 | CASSLRSRAQGQGSEQFF | TGTGCCAGCAGCTTAAGGAGTCGGGCCCAGGGACAGGGCAGTGAGCAGTTCTTC
TRBJ2-5 | TRBV7-9 | NA | NA | CSSSRTAGQWETQYF | TGTTCCAGCAGCCGCACTGCGGGACAGTGGGAGACCCAGTACTTC
TRBJ2-7 | TRBV7-9 | NA | NA | CASSLAGDPYEQYF | TGTGCCAGCAGCTTAGCCGGTGATCCCTACGAGCAGTACTTC
TRBJ2-5 | TRBV19 | few | TRBD1 | CASSTGQQETQYF | TGTGCCAGTAGTACGGGACAGCAAGAGACCCAGTACTTC
TRBJ1-1 | TRBV30 | NA | NA | CAWSSGSHTEAFF | TGTGCCTGGAGTTCAGGGTCCCACACTGAAGCTTTCTTT
TRBJ1-1 | TRBV19 | NA | NA | CASSHNLGGTEAFF | TGTGCCAGTAGTCACAACCTGGGGGGCACTGAAGCTTTCTTT
TRBJ2-5 | TRBV27 | NA | NA | CASRDLVQETQYF | TGTGCCAGCAGGGACTTGGTACAAGAGACCCAGTACTTC
TRBJ1-1 | TRBV14 | few | TRBD1 | CASSPAKGTGVGNTEAFF | TGTGCCAGCAGCCCAGCTAAAGGGACAGGGGTGGGGAACACTGAAGCTTTCTTT
TRBJ2-2 | TRBV27 | once | TRBD2 | CASIIGLAGAGELFF | TGTGCCAGCATCATCGGACTAGCGGGAGCCGGGGAGCTGTTTTTT
TRBJ1-2 | TRBV19 | NA | NA | CASDPAGQDKNYGYTF | TGTGCCAGTGACCCCGCCGGACAAGATAAAAACTATGGCTACACCTTC
TRBJ1-4 | TRBV29-1 | NA | NA | CSGGGNEKLFF | TGCAGTGGGGGGGGTAATGAAAAACTGTTTTTT
TRBJ1-2 | TRBV28 | NA | TRBD1 | CASSEGQANYGYTF | TGTGCCAGCAGTGAGGGACAGGCGAACTATGGCTACACCTTC
TRBJ2-1 | TRBV5-6 | NA | NA | CASSPSPGGSRNEQFF | TGTGCCAGCAGCCCAAGCCCAGGGGGGTCTAGGAATGAGCAGTTCTTC
TRBJ2-7 | TRBV15 | NA | TRBD1 | CATSHPLGTGCEQYF | TGTGCCACCAGCCATCCCTTGGGGACAGGGTGCGAGCAGTACTTC
TRBJ2-1 | TRBV9 | NA | NA | CASSVDAGSYNEQFF | TGTGCCAGCAGCGTAGATGCGGGTTCCTACAATGAGCAGTTCTTC
TRBJ2-5 | TRBV7-9 | few | NA | CASRKTRGPQETQYF | TGTGCCAGCAGGAAGACGAGAGGGCCGCAAGAGACCCAGTACTTC
TRBJ2-7 | TRBV28 | NA | TRBD1 | CASKGQGGDEQYF | TGTGCCAGCAAGGGACAGGGCGGGGACGAGCAGTACTTC
TRBJ1-1 | TRBV6-6 | NA | NA | CASSYGGGNTEAFF | TGTGCCAGCAGTTACGGCGGAGGGAACACTGAAGCTTTCTTT
TRBJ2-3 | TRBV11-2 | NA | NA | CASSLDKGGLLGDTQYF | TGTGCCAGCAGCTTAGATAAAGGGGGTTTGTTGGGAGATACGCAGTATTTT